The clone carrying this T cell receptor (beta chain) was recorded at least ten times. Its antigen is not known. Between the trimmed V and J ends, which lost 2 bases and 1 base, there was a span of 12 bases. The germline gives CDR1 MDHEN, CDR2 SYDVKM. This CDR3 region has 15 residues. TCRdb re-derived calls from the 5' RACE reads in MiXCR, one entry per CDR3 protein. The data hold a few hundred thousand distinct CDR3 sequences, with under 8.5% observed a single time. This sample is drawn from a study of CD8 T cells in ankylosing spondylitis. Study observations and caveats: Ankylosing spondylitis blood appeared to be characterized by a TCR beta motif of several highly homologous variants.

The TCR originated in a male donor with ankylosing spondylitis. Sequenced: blood, either unsorted or a sorted T cell fraction (not recorded which). This chain links TRBV28 with TRBJ2-7; D gene uncertain. CDR3 amino acids: CASSLTRPGSYEQYF. CDR3 sequence (DNA): TGTGCCAGCAGTTTAACGCGCCCGGGTTCCTACGAGCAGTACTTC.